The 15 T cell receptor beta chains presented below share a single source sample, sequenced in a study of blood T cells in healthy people across ages (dated by TCRdb to the mid-2010s). Libraries were prepared through 5' RACE. Instrument on record: Illumina HiSeq 2500. A second PCR of about 6 to 11 cycles was performed with a sample-barcoded 5' primer and a J-beta primer mix. The public reads were reanalyzed by TCRdb: fastp trimming at Q25, MiXCR alignment, in-frame beta chains only. Every entry covers one CDR3 protein and lists the most common genes and DNA from its rows. The sample includes roughly 2 million distinct CDR3 sequences, with around 50% observed a single time. The top ten clones comprise approximately 2.1% of the sample. What was sequenced was blood. Receptor source: a woman aged 40 to 50 in good health.

The V and J genes are TRBV3-1 and TRBJ1-4; tentative D call: TRBD1 (5 bases). Germline CDR1 reads LGHDT; CDR2 reads YNNKEL (reference sequence). The CDR3 extends over 15 amino acids. The V end lost 4 bases, the J end lost 5 bases, and 14 bases lay between the germline ends. For the CDR3, the DNA is TGTGCCAGCAGCCGTCAGGGAGGAAACAATGAAAAACTGTTTTTT. Translated: CASSRQGGNNEKLFF.

Of note for this clonotype: The junction departs from germline at one end; a sequencing error may be responsible. The V gene is TRBV15, the J gene TRBJ2-1, with 9 nucleotides matching TRBD2. This CDR3 is 16 amino acids long. Germline CDR1 and CDR2: LNHNV and YYDKDF (reference sequence). The CDR3 spells CATGFSGGGSYDEQFF. The DNA of the CDR3 is TGTGCCACCGGGTTTAGCGGGGGAGGCTCCTACGATGAGCAGTTCTTC.

This chain links TRBV6-6 with TRBJ2-5; 7 bases agree with TRBD1. The J call could be wrong; TRBJ2-7 is a better fit for the DNA end. The CDR3 runs 15 residues. The germline V gene has CDR1 MNHNY and CDR2 SVGAGI (reference sequence). The DNA of the CDR3 is TGTGCCAGCAGTCGGGACAGCTCTTTTCCAGGCGAGCAGTACTTC. It is translated as CASSRDSSFPGEQYF.

The chain combines TRBV11-2 with TRBJ2-5; TRBD2 agrees at 12 bases. CDR3 length: 17 residues. Germline V gene data show CDR1 as SGHAT and CDR2 as FQNNGV. The V segment lost 8 bases and the J segment 0 bases; nucleotides outside the gene matches: 10. In nucleotides, the CDR3 is TGTGCCAGCGGACTTAGACTAGCGGGGGAGTACCAAGAGACCCAGTACTTC. It is translated as CASGLRLAGEYQETQYF.

This chain joins TRBV24-1 and TRBJ2-3, with a tentative D call TRBD1 (5 bases). From germline, CDR1 is KGHDR and CDR2 SFDVKD. The CDR3 is 15 residues long. V lost 5 bases to trimming and J lost 0 bases, with 11 bases between them. The CDR3 here is CATSVGQASTDTQYF. Written as DNA, the CDR3 is TGTGCCACCAGTGTGGGGCAGGCTAGCACAGATACGCAGTATTTT.

The genes are TRBV27 and TRBJ2-1; 8 bases fit TRBD1. The CDR3 spans 16 residues. V was pared by 0 bases and J by 4 bases, with 5 bases of the junction left unmatched. CDR1 is MNHEY and CDR2 is SMNVEV in the germline V gene (reference sequence). CDR3 sequence: CASSLSQGARYNEQFF. Here the CDR3 DNA reads TGTGCCAGCAGTTTATCGCAGGGGGCGAGGTACAATGAGCAGTTCTTC.

The J gene is TRBJ1-1, the V gene TRBV19; D remains unclear. The germline gives CDR1 LNHDA, CDR2 SQIVND (reference sequence). The CDR3 length is 11 residues. The germline V and J ends were trimmed by 3 bases and 4 bases, with 3 bases remaining between them. CDR3 residues: CASSMATEAFF. CDR3 nucleotide sequence: TGTGCCAGTAGTATGGCCACTGAAGCTTTCTTT. The variable domain in full, completed from reference TRBV19 and TRBJ1-1, reads DGGITQSPKYLFRKEGQNVTLSCEQNLNHDAMYWYRQDPGQGLRLIYYSQIVNDFQKGDIAEGYSVSREKKESFPLTVTSAQKNPTAFYLCASSMATEAFFGQGTRLTVV.

V is TRBV11-2 and J is TRBJ1-4; TRBD1 agrees at 9 bases. In germline, CDR1 is SGHAT, CDR2 FQNNGV. Trimming removed 6 bases from V and 6 bases from J; junction bases left unmatched: 8. The CDR3 extends over 15 amino acids. CDR3 region: CASSSTGGTDEKLFF. DNA of the CDR3: TGTGCCAGCAGTTCCACAGGGGGCACGGATGAAAAACTGTTTTTT. The complete variable domain, with remaining parts taken from reference TRBV11-2 and TRBJ1-4, reads EAGVAQSPRYKIIEKRQSVAFWCNPISGHATLYWYQQILGQGPKLLIQFQNNGVVDDSQLPKDRFSAERLKGVDSTLKIQPAKLEDSAVYLCASSSTGGTDEKLFFGSGTQLSVL.

This chain joins TRBV7-2 and TRBJ1-2; a possible D gene is TRBD1 (5 bases). CDR1 is SGHTA, CDR2 FQGNSA, per germline. CDR3 length equals 15 residues. Trimming stripped 3 bases from V and 5 bases from J, with 16 bases between. The CDR3 nucleotides read TGTGCCAGCAGCTTTCGTGAAGGGACCGGTTATGGCTACACCTTC. Protein: CASSFREGTGYGYTF. Variable domain in full (rest from reference TRBV7-2 and TRBJ1-2): GAGVSQSPSNKVTEKGKDVELRCDPISGHTALYWYRQSLGQGLEFLIYFQGNSAPDKSGLPSDRFSAERTGGSVSTLTIQRTQQEDSAVYLCASSFREGTGYGYTFGSGTRLTVV.

Points on this clonotype: A read error may account for a junction end that differs from germline. This chain connects TRBV20-1 to TRBJ2-7, with a possible D match to TRBD2 (6 bases). This CDR3 region has 14 residues. CDR1 and CDR2 (germline): DFQATT, SNEGSKA (reference sequence). For the CDR3, the DNA is TGCAGTGCTAGTTTCGGAGGGGAATCCTACGAGCGGTACTTC. It encodes CSASFGGESYERYF.

This clonotype was observed a handful of times. The CDR3 nucleotides read TGTGCCAGCAGCTCGCGACTAGCGGGGGGCCGGGAGCAGTACTTC. Translating gives CASSSRLAGGREQYF. This rearrangement joins TRBV7-2 to TRBJ2-7; TRBD2 matches at 13 bases. V dropped 4 bases and J dropped 7; count of bases not matched to a gene: 7. Germline V gene lookup returns CDR1 SGHTA and CDR2 FQGNSA. The CDR3 is made up of 15 amino acids.

This clonotype was detected a few times. V usage is TRBV6-5 and J usage is TRBJ2-7, with 7 bases lining up with TRBD2. The ends lost 10 bases at V and 1 base at J; junction bases unmatched: 7. The CDR3 loop spans 13 amino acids. Germline CDR1 and CDR2: MNHEY and SVGAGI. Here the CDR3 DNA reads TGTGCCACGAGACAGCGGGATTCCTACGAGCAGTACTTC. Translating gives CATRQRDSYEQYF.

This clonotype was picked up a small number of times. The J gene is TRBJ2-1, the V gene TRBV4-2; TRBD1 might be the D (6 bases). The length of the CDR3 is 16 residues. V lost 0 bases, J lost 4 bases, and 13 bases lay in between. The V gene's germline CDR1 is LGHNA and CDR2 YNFKEQ. DNA for the CDR3: TGTGCCAGCAGCCAAGAGGGGACACCTAGATACAATGAGCAGTTCTTC. Amino acids: CASSQEGTPRYNEQFF.

A few counts support this clonotype. The V call is TRBV29-1, the J call TRBJ2-7; possible D gene TRBD1, 5 bases. V was pared by 4 bases and J by 0 bases, with 10 bases between. CDR3 size: 13 residues. Germline loops: CDR1 SQVTM, CDR2 ANQGSEA. CDR3 sequence (DNA): TGCAGCGTTGCGCCTGACAGCTCCTACGAGCAGTACTTC. It encodes CSVAPDSSYEQYF.

This clonotype showed up just a few times. The rearrangement joins TRBV20-1 to TRBJ2-7, with no clear D. The CDR3 has 13 residues. Germline V gives CDR1 DFQATT, CDR2 SNEGSKA (reference sequence). Trimming took 6 bases from V and 2 from J, leaving 14 bases between them. The CDR3 bases are TGCAGTGCCACCGGACCGTCGACCTACGAGCAGTACTTC. This translates into CSATGPSTYEQYF.